The 26 T cell receptor beta chains below were found in one sample sequenced in a study of blood T cells in healthy people across ages. Alongside a J-beta primer mix, a sample-barcoded 5' primer served in a second PCR lasting 7 to 11 cycles. MiXCR was run by TCRdb on the 5' RACE reads, yielding one entry per CDR3 protein. The table records around 990,000 distinct CDR3 sequences, less than 25% of them present only once. The sample was also reused in another study, on T cells of mothers and their children.

Sample: blood. The origin of the receptors is a girl aged 2-10 years in good health.

To note about this clonotype: Sequence at one end of the junction differs from germline and may be a read error. This chain joins TRBV20-1 and TRBJ2-3; no firm D call. Germline V gene sequence: CDR1 DFQATT, CDR2 SNEGSKA (reference sequence). CDR3 length equals 14 residues. The CDR3 loop is CSARGGGSTDTRYF. CDR3 in DNA: TGCAGTGCTAGAGGCGGCGGCAGCACAGATACGCGGTATTTT.

This clonotype was observed a handful of times. V gene TRBV29-1 combines with J gene TRBJ2-1; D is ambiguous. Germline V gene data show CDR1 as SQVTM and CDR2 as ANQGSEA. The CDR3 has 13 residues. Trimming stripped 4 bases from V and 7 bases from J, with 14 bases between. CDR3 sequence: CSVGGQWKNEQFF. The CDR3 DNA reads TGCAGCGTTGGGGGTCAGTGGAAGAATGAGCAGTTCTTC.

J is TRBJ2-7 and V is TRBV5-1; perhaps TRBD2 as D (6 bases). This CDR3 contains 14 residues. Trimming removed 3 bases from V and 6 bases from J, with 16 bases in between. Germline-derived CDR1 and CDR2 are SGHRS and YFSETQ. The CDR3 reads CASSSTAGSAEQYF. In DNA, the CDR3 is TGCGCCAGCAGCTCCACAGCGGGTTCCGCCGAGCAGTACTTC.

This clonotype has only a few counts. The chain carries TRBV7-2 and TRBJ2-7, with D tentatively TRBD2 (6 bases). Trimming cost V 1 base and J 3 bases, with 10 bases left between them. This CDR3 spans 14 amino acids. CDR1 SGHTA and CDR2 FQGNSA come from the germline V gene. This CDR3 reads CASSLGDFIYEQYF. CDR3 in DNA: TGTGCCAGCAGCTTAGGGGACTTTATCTACGAGCAGTACTTC.

This clonotype was observed a few times. The chain carries TRBV12-3 or TRBV12-4 and TRBJ1-3; D remains unclear. Trimming removed 2 bases from V and 7 bases from J, with 9 bases in between. This CDR3 spans 13 amino acids. CDR3 loop: CASSLNSRNTIYF. Here the CDR3 DNA reads TGTGCCAGCAGTTTAAATAGTCGTAACACCATATATTTT.

The CDR3 coding sequence is TGTGCCAGCAGCCAATACGGGGTAGGGCAAGAGACCCAGTACTTC. This encodes CASSQYGVGQETQYF. This sequence joins TRBV14 and TRBJ2-5, with D possibly being TRBD2 (5 bases). This CDR3 has 15 residues. CDR1 is SGHDN, CDR2 FVKESK, per germline. V was trimmed by 2 bases and J by 2 bases, leaving 12 bases between them.

This clonotype was recorded once. CDR3 loop: CSVATTGDTEAFF. Here the CDR3 DNA reads TGCAGCGTTGCTACTACAGGGGATACTGAAGCTTTCTTT. The V and J genes are TRBV29-1 and TRBJ1-1; 7 bases align to TRBD1. J lost 5 bases, V lost 4 bases, and 7 bases had no gene match. CDR1 and CDR2 (germline): SQVTM, ANQGSEA. The length of the CDR3 is 13 residues.

The chain links TRBV2 to TRBJ1-1; D is ambiguous. CDR1 is SNHLY and CDR2 is FYNNEI in the germline V gene. There are 14 residues in the CDR3. Trimming shortened V by 3 bases and J by 7 bases, and 15 bases separated the two germline ends. The CDR3 DNA reads as TGTGCCAGCAGTGATCAGGTCTGGGGAAATGAAGCTTTCTTT. This gives the protein CASSDQVWGNEAFF.

On this clonotype itself: This CDR3 is missing its conserved last phenylalanine or tryptophan, likely due to a read error. The chain is built from TRBV12-3 or TRBV12-4 and TRBJ1-2; D uncertain. The CDR3 is made up of 12 amino acids. The V and J ends lost 9 bases and 7 bases respectively, with 15 bases between them. CDR3 sequence: CASFAPSGGYTL. The DNA for the CDR3 is TGTGCCAGTTTTGCGCCCAGCGGTGGCTACACCCTC.

In its sample, this clonotype was seen a few times. This chain connects TRBV25-1 to TRBJ1-1; D is undetermined. The CDR3 has 12 residues. The V end lost 3 bases, the J end lost 6 bases, and 8 bases lay between the germline ends. Looked up from germline, CDR1 is MGHDK and CDR2 is SYGVNS. CDR3 nucleotides: TGTGCCAGCAGTGAGTGGTTCGCTGAAGCTTTCTTT. This sequence encodes CASSEWFAEAFF.

This clonotype occurred a few times. V is TRBV29-1 and J is TRBJ1-2; D ambiguous. Germline V lookup: CDR1 SQVTM, CDR2 ANQGSEA. V lost 5 bases to trimming and J lost 2 bases, with 15 bases between them. There are 14 residues in the CDR3. The CDR3 protein is CSVSGSKGNYGYTF. CDR3 in DNA: TGCAGCGTTTCGGGCTCCAAAGGGAACTATGGCTACACCTTC. The full variable domain, its missing parts supplied by reference TRBV29-1 and TRBJ1-2, is SAVISQKPSRDICQRGTSLTIQCQVDSQVTMMFWYRQQPGQSLTLIATANQGSEATYESGFVIDKFPISRPNLTFSTLTVSNMSPEDSSIYLCSVSGSKGNYGYTFGSGTRLTVV.

This chain links TRBV29-1 with TRBJ1-2; the D gene is possibly TRBD1 (5 bases). In germline, CDR1 is SQVTM, CDR2 ANQGSEA. The germline V and J ends were trimmed by 7 bases and 6 bases, with 12 bases remaining between them. The length of the CDR3 is 11 residues. The CDR3 here is CSGGGGDGYTF. The CDR3 region has the DNA TGCAGCGGTGGAGGAGGGGATGGCTACACCTTC. Full variable domain (missing parts from reference TRBV29-1 and TRBJ1-2): SAVISQKPSRDICQRGTSLTIQCQVDSQVTMMFWYRQQPGQSLTLIATANQGSEATYESGFVIDKFPISRPNLTFSTLTVSNMSPEDSSIYLCSGGGGDGYTFGSGTRLTVV.

This clonotype was seen only a few times. V and J are TRBV6-1 and TRBJ1-1; D unclear. The CDR3 has 13 residues. Trimming took off 7 bases at V and 1 base at J, with 10 bases between the two ends. Germline V gives CDR1 MNHNS, CDR2 SASEGT. The CDR3 region is CASIQAGNTEAFF. DNA of the CDR3: TGTGCCAGCATTCAAGCCGGGAACACTGAAGCTTTCTTT.

This chain uses TRBV7-2 with TRBJ2-3; D is uncertain. The V and J ends lost 1 base and 3 bases respectively, with 8 bases between them. Germline CDR1 and CDR2: SGHTA and FQGNSA. The CDR3 extends over 14 amino acids. The CDR3 bases are TGTGCCAGCAGCTTAGATGCGATGACAGATACGCAGTATTTT. As protein: CASSLDAMTDTQYF.

Only a few counts were recorded for this clonotype. The J gene is TRBJ2-7, the V gene TRBV6-6, with TRBD1 matching 9 bases. This CDR3 spans 14 amino acids. The trim removed 8 bases at V and 6 bases at J, leaving 11 bases unmatched. CDR1 MNHNY and CDR2 SVGAGI come from the germline V gene (reference sequence). CDR3 sequence: CASYLGQGRLEQYF. The CDR3 coding sequence is TGTGCCAGCTACCTGGGACAGGGCCGGCTCGAGCAGTACTTC.

The genes are TRBV5-1 and TRBJ1-2; no clear D gene. Germline CDR1 reads SGHRS; CDR2 reads YFSETQ. V lost 4 bases, J lost 2 bases, and 18 bases lay in between. This CDR3 has 16 amino acids. The chain's CDR3 is CASSNLAVQTNYGYTF. CDR3 bases: TGCGCCAGCAGCAATTTAGCCGTCCAGACCAACTATGGCTACACCTTC.

The J gene is TRBJ2-1, the V gene TRBV6-2 or TRBV6-3; 9 bases fit TRBD1. The J call may be faulty, since TRBJ2-7 better matches the DNA end. The CDR3 covers 15 residues. Germline loops: CDR1 MNHEY, CDR2 SVGEGT. The CDR3 sequence: CASRITGTGSYEQYF. CDR3 nucleotides: TGTGCCAGCAGAATCACCGGGACAGGGAGCTACGAGCAGTACTTC.

The chain couples TRBV28 to TRBJ1-2; a possible D gene is TRBD1 (6 bases). The V gene's germline CDR1 is MDHEN and CDR2 SYDVKM. This CDR3 has 10 residues. V gave up 6 bases and J gave up 7 bases, with 6 bases separating them. CDR3 sequence (DNA): TGTGCCAGCAGACAGGGTGGCTACACCTTC. It is translated as CASRQGGYTF.

As concerns this clonotype: No conserved phenylalanine or tryptophan ends this CDR3, so it is likely a read error. The limits of the CDR3 on the DNA are not certain, so only TCRdb's listed CDR3 is given. This sequence joins TRBV7-9 and TRBJ1-5. The germline V gene has CDR1 SEHNR and CDR2 FQNEAQ (reference sequence). With termini counted, the CDR3 has 10 amino acids. The CDR3 loop is CASSLVFALS.

V gene TRBV29-1 combines with J gene TRBJ2-7; TRBD2 aligns across 7 bases. The CDR3 contains 13 residues. Germline-derived CDR1 and CDR2 are SQVTM and ANQGSEA. V was pared by 7 bases and J by 2 bases, with 8 bases of the junction left unmatched. In DNA, the CDR3 is TGCAGCGCTGGGGGGGAGGCTACCTACGAGCAGTACTTC. The encoded protein is CSAGGEATYEQYF.

The V gene is TRBV19, the J gene TRBJ2-5; D may correspond to TRBD1 or TRBD2 (5 bases each). V was cut by 6 bases and J by 5 bases, with 19 bases left in between. Per the germline V gene, CDR1 is LNHDA and CDR2 is SQIVND (reference sequence). CDR3 length equals 15 residues. The CDR3 DNA sequence: TGTGCCAGTAGAGACCGGGGCTGGGTGTGGGAGACCCAGTACTTC. The encoded protein is CASRDRGWVWETQYF.

The chain joins TRBV6-1 to TRBJ1-6; D unclear. The CDR3 length is 15 residues. V dropped 6 bases and J dropped 9 bases, with 18 bases sitting between them. Per germline, CDR1 MNHNS and CDR2 SASEGT. CDR3 sequence (DNA): TGTGCCAGCAGAGGTGGCACAGAGGCTGCTTCACCCCTCCACTTT. It codes for CASRGGTEAASPLHF.

The V call is TRBV7-9, the J call TRBJ2-5, with 7 bases aligning to TRBD2. The end of the DNA fits TRBJ2-1 better, so the J call may be wrong. The CDR3 contains 14 residues. Germline-derived CDR1 and CDR2 are SEHNR and FQNEAQ (reference sequence). The CDR3 DNA reads TGTGCCAGCAGCTTAGTTCAGCGGGAAGATGAGCAGTTCTTC. It encodes CASSLVQREDEQFF.

The CDR3 DNA reads as TGCAGTGCTAGCGAGGCCGTTGACTACGAGCAGTACTTC. As protein: CSASEAVDYEQYF. This rearrangement joins TRBV20-1 to TRBJ2-7; D is unclear. The CDR3 totals 13 residues. The V gene's germline CDR1 is DFQATT and CDR2 SNEGSKA (reference sequence). The V end lost 3 bases, the J end lost 3 bases, and 12 bases lay between the germline ends.

The table lists this clonotype with a count of one. The J gene is TRBJ1-4, the V gene TRBV29-1; maybe TRBD1 (5 bases). Trimming took off 4 bases at V and 0 bases at J, with 15 bases between the two ends. The CDR3 loop spans 16 amino acids. Germline loops: CDR1 SQVTM, CDR2 ANQGSEA. In DNA, the CDR3 is TGCAGCGTTGTGGGGGGTGAGGGGCCAACTAATGAAAAACTGTTTTTT. Amino acid sequence: CSVVGGEGPTNEKLFF.

The chain has TRBV4-2 and TRBJ2-7; D is undetermined. V was shortened by 0 bases and J by 6 bases, with 15 bases between the two germline ends. The CDR3 runs to 15 residues. Germline CDR1 and CDR2: LGHNA and YNFKEQ. The CDR3 reads CASSQDRVSRAEQYF. The CDR3 nucleotides are TGTGCCAGCAGCCAAGATCGCGTATCTAGGGCCGAGCAGTACTTC.